This T cell receptor beta chain was captured in a study of T cell changes during pregnancy in multiple sclerosis. Sequenced by immunoSEQ multiplex PCR; TCRdb stores in-frame clones only, minus some. This repertoire shows 40,000 or so clones, around nine tenths found once; its top ten account for 6% to 7.5%. Per the germline V gene, CDR1 is SGHRS and CDR2 is YFSETQ. The germline V and J ends were trimmed by 9 bases and 4 bases, with 23 bases remaining between them. CDR3 length equals 16 residues. The material sequenced was CD8+ T cells from peripheral blood mononuclear cells, taken in the third trimester of pregnancy. This TCR derives from a female donor with multiple sclerosis, enrolled in a pregnancy study. The genes are TRBV5-1 and TRBJ2-1, with TRBD2 as a possible D gene (5 bases). CDR3 bases: TGCGCCACCACGATAGCGACGGACCAGCCATACAATGAGCAGTTCTTC. Protein sequence: CATTIATDQPYNEQFF.